This TCR beta chain was obtained from a study of tumor and adjacent non-tumor tissue in lung cancer. No cell sorting was done before RNA was extracted from the tissue. TCRbeta libraries were built with three rounds of nested PCR, modified from ARM-PCR. TCRdb fed the multiplex PCR reads into MiXCR, producing one record per CDR3 protein. The repertoire includes about 93,000 distinct CDR3 sequences, 67% of them detected once, and around 19% sits in the top ten. V lost 4 bases to trimming and J lost 7 bases; unmatched junction nucleotides: 21. Germline V gene sequence: CDR1 DFQATT, CDR2 SNEGSKA (reference sequence). The length of the CDR3 is 19 residues.

The sample taken for sequencing was lung tumor tissue. This receptor was identified in a man in his sixties with non-small cell lung cancer. The chain joins TRBV20-1 to TRBJ2-1; TRBD1 matches at 11 bases. As DNA, the CDR3 is TGCAGTGCTACCGGGACAGGGGGGTCGGCTAGCGGGATCTGGAATGAGCAGTTCTTC. It encodes CSATGTGGSASGIWNEQFF.